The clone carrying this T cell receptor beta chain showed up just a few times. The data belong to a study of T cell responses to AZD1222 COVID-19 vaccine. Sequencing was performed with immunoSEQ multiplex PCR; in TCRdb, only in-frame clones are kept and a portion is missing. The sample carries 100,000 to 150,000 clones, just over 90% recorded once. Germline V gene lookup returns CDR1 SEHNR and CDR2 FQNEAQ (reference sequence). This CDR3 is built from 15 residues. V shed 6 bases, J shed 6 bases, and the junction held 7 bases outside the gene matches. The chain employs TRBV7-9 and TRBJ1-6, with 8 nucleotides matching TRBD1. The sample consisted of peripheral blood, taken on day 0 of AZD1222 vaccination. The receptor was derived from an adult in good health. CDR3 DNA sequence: TGTGCCAGCAGTAATATGGACAGGGCTAATTCACCCCTCCACTTT. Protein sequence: CASSNMDRANSPLHF.